The 16 T cell receptor beta chains below were found in one sample sequenced in a study of response to subunit inactivated influenza vaccine. TCRdb passed the RT-PCR reads through MiXCR, listing each CDR3 protein once. The top ten hold around 10% of the sample, which has just over 300,000 distinct CDR3 sequences, over 20% seen once. The material was PBMCs from blood, obtained less than 22 months after vaccination. Receptors were obtained from a man aged 50 to 69 who received an inactivated influenza vaccine.

Ten or more counts support this clonotype. The V gene is TRBV20-1, the J gene TRBJ2-1; 12 bases fit TRBD2. V was clipped by 6 bases and J by 7 bases; unmatched bases: 7. CDR3 length: 14 residues. Germline V gene sequence: CDR1 DFQATT, CDR2 SNEGSKA (reference sequence). The CDR3 nucleotides read TGCAGTGCAATGCTAGCGGGGGGGCGGAATGAGCAGTTCTTC. Encoded protein: CSAMLAGGRNEQFF.

The V gene is TRBV3-1, the J gene TRBJ2-3, with a possible D match to TRBD2 (5 bases). V lost 0 bases to trimming and J lost 6 bases, with 7 bases between them. Germline V gene data show CDR1 as LGHDT and CDR2 as YNNKEL (reference sequence). The CDR3 runs 13 residues. The CDR3 sequence: CASSQDWRDTQYF. CDR3 sequence (DNA): TGTGCCAGCAGCCAAGATTGGAGGGATACGCAGTATTTT.

This chain connects TRBV30 to TRBJ2-7, with D tentatively TRBD2 (5 bases). There are 12 residues in the CDR3. Looked up from germline, CDR1 is GTSNPN and CDR2 is SVGIG (reference sequence). The V end lost 3 bases, the J end lost 11 bases, and 17 bases lay between the germline ends. For the CDR3, the DNA is TGTGCCTGGAGGGAGAGGGATGCCGTCGAGTACTTC. It specifies CAWRERDAVEYF.

This clonotype turned up a few times. The gene calls are TRBV6-5 and TRBJ1-6; 7 bases align to TRBD1. The germline V gene encodes CDR1 MNHEY and CDR2 SVGAGI. The length of the CDR3 is 15 residues. J lost 9 bases, V lost 5 bases, and 10 bases had no gene match. The CDR3 sequence is CASSPSTGLSSPLHF. The DNA for the CDR3 is TGTGCCAGCAGTCCCTCGACAGGGCTGAGTTCACCCCTCCACTTT.

V usage is TRBV5-1 and J usage is TRBJ2-3; D possibly uses TRBD1 or TRBD2 (5 bases each). CDR3 length equals 14 residues. Trimming cost V 0 bases and J 4 bases, with 9 bases left between them. Germline V CDR1 and CDR2: SGHRS, YFSETQ. The CDR3 DNA sequence: TGCGCCAGCAGCTTGGGGGGACCCGCAGATACGCAGTATTTT. This encodes CASSLGGPADTQYF.

The chain links TRBV4-2 to TRBJ2-3; D possibly corresponds to TRBD1 (5 bases). From germline, CDR1 is LGHNA and CDR2 YNFKEQ. CDR3 size: 16 residues. V gave up 4 bases and J gave up 3 bases, with 17 bases separating them. The CDR3 DNA reads as TGTGCCAGCAGCCTTCAGGGAAGGGGTGAGACAGATACGCAGTATTTT. Translated: CASSLQGRGETDTQYF.

This clonotype has more than one count but fewer than ten. The gene calls are TRBV20-1 and TRBJ2-3; 7 nucleotides agree with TRBD1. The CDR3 spans 14 residues. The germline V gene has CDR1 DFQATT and CDR2 SNEGSKA (reference sequence). The ends lost 6 bases at V and 0 bases at J; junction bases unmatched: 6. The CDR3 region has the DNA TGCAGTGCGAGAAAGGGGGCTAGCACAGATACGCAGTATTTT. Amino acids: CSARKGASTDTQYF.

This clonotype appeared many times. The chain is built from TRBV5-6 and TRBJ1-5; 7 nucleotides align to TRBD1. Losses at the gene ends were 3 bases for V and 3 bases for J; bases not matched to a gene: 9. The CDR3 length is 16 residues. Per germline, CDR1 SGHDT and CDR2 YYEEEE. The CDR3 loop is CASSSWTGGLNQPQHF. DNA of the CDR3: TGTGCCAGCAGCTCGTGGACAGGCGGACTCAATCAGCCCCAGCATTTT. Variable domain in full (rest from reference TRBV5-6 and TRBJ1-5): DAGVTQSPTHLIKTRGQQVTLRCSPKSGHDTVSWYQQALGQGPQFIFQYYEEEERQRGNFPDRFSGHQFPNYSSELNVNALLLGDSALYLCASSSWTGGLNQPQHFGDGTRLSIL.

The chain is built from TRBV7-3 and TRBJ1-2, with 7 positions matching TRBD1. This CDR3 region has 15 residues. The ends lost 1 base at V and 2 bases at J; junction bases unmatched: 4. CDR1 and CDR2 from the germline V gene are SGHTA and FQGTGA. The CDR3 DNA reads TGTGCCAGCAGCTTAATGGGACAGACCAACTATGGCTACACCTTC. Protein sequence: CASSLMGQTNYGYTF.

This clonotype was seen only a few times. This chain joins TRBV20-1 and TRBJ2-1; 7 bases match TRBD2. Germline V gives CDR1 DFQATT, CDR2 SNEGSKA (reference sequence). V shed 6 bases, J shed 4 bases, and the junction held 3 bases outside the gene matches. The CDR3 extends over 12 amino acids. CDR3 coding DNA: TGCAGTGCAAGCGGGGCATACAATGAGCAGTTCTTC. This translates into CSASGAYNEQFF.

This clonotype showed up just a few times. The chain couples TRBV28 to TRBJ2-5; 7 positions match TRBD1. From germline, CDR1 is MDHEN and CDR2 SYDVKM. V dropped 2 bases and J dropped 3; count of bases not matched to a gene: 0. The CDR3 runs to 13 residues. In nucleotides, the CDR3 is TGTGCCAGCAGTTTACAGGGGGAAGAGACCCAGTACTTC. Translated, it gives CASSLQGEETQYF. Full variable domain (missing parts from reference TRBV28 and TRBJ2-5): DVKVTQSSRYLVKRTGEKVFLECVQDMDHENMFWYRQDPGLGLRLIYFSYDVKMKEKGDIPEGYSVSREKKERFSLILESASTNQTSMYLCASSLQGEETQYFGPGTRLLVL.

The chain joins TRBV12-3 or TRBV12-4 to TRBJ2-2; no clear D gene. This CDR3 comprises 14 residues. V lost 1 base, J lost 5 bases, and 8 bases lay in between. The CDR3 is CASSLVAATGELFF. For the CDR3, the DNA is TGTGCCAGCAGTTTAGTGGCGGCGACCGGGGAGCTGTTTTTT.

This clonotype was seen a handful of times. This chain joins TRBV20-1 and TRBJ2-3, with 9 positions matching TRBD2. Trimming at V came to 6 bases and at J to 2 bases, leaving 9 bases not matched to a gene. CDR1 is DFQATT, CDR2 SNEGSKA, per germline (reference sequence). This CDR3 contains 15 residues. The DNA of the CDR3 is TGCAGTGCACCTGAGCGGGGGGCCTTCACAGATACGCAGTATTTT. Translation: CSAPERGAFTDTQYF.

This clonotype was seen at least ten times. The rearrangement joins TRBV4-2 to TRBJ1-3; 10 nucleotides agree with TRBD1. The length of the CDR3 is 18 residues. Germline-derived CDR1 and CDR2 are LGHNA and YNFKEQ. V trimming: 3 bases; J trimming: 3 bases; junction bases outside the gene matches: 11. The CDR3 protein is CASSHTLTGGEFGNTIYF. The CDR3 DNA is TGTGCCAGCAGCCACACGTTGACAGGGGGCGAGTTTGGAAACACCATATATTTT.

This clonotype occurred a few times. This sequence joins TRBV12-3 or TRBV12-4 and TRBJ2-7; D gene uncertain. There are 13 residues in the CDR3. V dropped 6 bases and J dropped 2 bases, with 11 bases sitting between them. The CDR3 bases are TGTGCCAGCAGCTGGAGTTCCCCCTACGAGCAGTACTTC. Protein sequence: CASSWSSPYEQYF.

This clonotype was counted only a few times. J is TRBJ1-5 and V is TRBV2; 7 bases are a match to TRBD1. CDR1 and CDR2 (germline): SNHLY, FYNNEI. V lost 4 bases and J lost 9; bases outside the gene matches: 12. There are 15 residues in the CDR3. CDR3 bases: TGTGCCAGCAGTGGGGGGACAGTCGGCCAGGGGCCCCAGCATTTT. It encodes CASSGGTVGQGPQHF.